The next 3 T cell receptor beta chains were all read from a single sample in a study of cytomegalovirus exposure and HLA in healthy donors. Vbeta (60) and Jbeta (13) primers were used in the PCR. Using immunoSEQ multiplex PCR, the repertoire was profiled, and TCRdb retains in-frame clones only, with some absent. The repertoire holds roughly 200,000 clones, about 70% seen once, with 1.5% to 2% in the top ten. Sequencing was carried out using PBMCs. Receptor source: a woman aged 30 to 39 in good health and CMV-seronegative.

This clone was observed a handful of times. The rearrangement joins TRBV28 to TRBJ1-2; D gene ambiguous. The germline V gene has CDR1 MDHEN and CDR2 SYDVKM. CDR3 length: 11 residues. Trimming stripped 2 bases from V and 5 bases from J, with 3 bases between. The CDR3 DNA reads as TGTGCCAGCAGTTTACGGTATGGCTACACCTTC. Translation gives CASSLRYGYTF.

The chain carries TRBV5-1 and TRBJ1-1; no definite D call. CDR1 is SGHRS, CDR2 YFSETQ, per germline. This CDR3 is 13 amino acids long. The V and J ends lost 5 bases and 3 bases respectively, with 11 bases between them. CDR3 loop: CASSLVPDTEAFF. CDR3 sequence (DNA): TGCGCCAGCAGTCTTGTCCCGGACACTGAAGCTTTCTTT. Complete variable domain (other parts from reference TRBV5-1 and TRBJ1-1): KAGVTQTPRYLIKTRGQQVTLSCSPISGHRSVSWYQQTPGQGLQFLFEYFSETQRNKGNFPGRFSGRQFSNSRSEMNVSTLELGDSALYLCASSLVPDTEAFFGQGTRLTVV.

The CDR3 loop is CASSPYTNNEQFF. DNA of the CDR3: TGTGCCAGCAGTCCATACACGAACAATGAGCAGTTCTTC. The chain links TRBV27 to TRBJ2-1, with no clear D. Per the germline V gene, CDR1 is MNHEY and CDR2 is SMNVEV (reference sequence). The CDR3 is 13 amino acids. Trimming took 5 bases from V and 5 from J, leaving 10 bases between them.